The T cell receptor beta chain under discussion was sequenced for a study of blood T cell repertoires in COVID-19. Study summary: Acute-phase and convalescent COVID-19 samples originated in the United States, Italy and Spain. The cDNA or gDNA used as material had been derived from T cells, B-cell-depleted T cells, or PBMCs.

Authors' processing steps: The assay estimated nucleated cells by amplifying reference gene primers. Clones were read by immunoSEQ multiplex PCR, and TCRdb kept only the in-frame ones, dropping some. The D gene and trimming were derived from the DNA, and the V and J assignments and clone size from that table. The sample has under 250,000 clones, 82% seen once. Before being deemed recovered, Cohort 3 donors had two negative PCRs, clearance, or symptom resolution. The CDR3 totals 14 residues. The V end lost 2 bases, the J end lost 4 bases, and 11 bases lay between the germline ends. The germline V gene encodes CDR1 SGDLS and CDR2 YYNGEE.

The sequencing sample was made of PBMCs or T cells enriched from blood (not recorded which). The chain has TRBV9 and TRBJ2-3; possible D gene TRBD2, 6 bases. The sequence came from a woman in her fifties or sixties who had recovered from COVID-19. This chain's CDR3 is CASSVRGPPDTQYF. Here the CDR3 DNA reads TGTGCCAGCAGCGTGCGGGGCCCGCCAGATACGCAGTATTTT.